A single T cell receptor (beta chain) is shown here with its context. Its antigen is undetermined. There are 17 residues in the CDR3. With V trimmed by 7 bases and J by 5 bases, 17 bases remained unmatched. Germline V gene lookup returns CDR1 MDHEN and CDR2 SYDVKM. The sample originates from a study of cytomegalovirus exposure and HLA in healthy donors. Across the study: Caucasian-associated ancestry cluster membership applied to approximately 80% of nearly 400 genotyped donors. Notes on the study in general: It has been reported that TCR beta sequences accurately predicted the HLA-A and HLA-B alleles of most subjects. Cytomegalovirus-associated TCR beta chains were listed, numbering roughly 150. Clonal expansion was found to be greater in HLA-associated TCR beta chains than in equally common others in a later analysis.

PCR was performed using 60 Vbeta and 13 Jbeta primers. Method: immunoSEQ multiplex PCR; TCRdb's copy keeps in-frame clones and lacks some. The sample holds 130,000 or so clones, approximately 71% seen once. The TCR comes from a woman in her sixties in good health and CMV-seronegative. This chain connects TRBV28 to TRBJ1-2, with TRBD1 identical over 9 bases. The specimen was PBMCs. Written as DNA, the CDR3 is TGTGCCAGCATCTCCCTCGCACCGGGACAGGGTTTATATGGCTACACCTTC. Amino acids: CASISLAPGQGLYGYTF.